The T cell receptor (beta chain) described here comes from a study of post-analysis software for immune sequencing data. Study at large: Clinical courses comprised relapsing-remitting, secondary progressive and progressive-relapsing multiple sclerosis. Study findings and constraints: Patients carried 4 or 5 TRBV segments more frequently than controls did, and TRBV5-6, TRBV5-1 and TRBV20-1 were among them.

Unique molecular identifiers tagged the TCR beta cDNA libraries. MiXCR was run by TCRdb on the PCR reads, yielding one entry per CDR3 protein. Among some 190,000 distinct CDR3 sequences listed, approximately 28% were seen once. This clonotype was recorded at least ten times. What it binds is unknown. CDR1 MDHEN and CDR2 SYDVKM come from the germline V gene. The CDR3 loop spans 17 amino acids. Trimming at V came to 5 bases and at J to 0 bases, leaving 8 bases not matched to a gene. The sequenced sample was blood. This TCR came from a girl under 18 with multiple sclerosis. This rearrangement joins TRBV28 to TRBJ2-7, with 12 positions matching TRBD2. The CDR3 region has the DNA TGTGCCAGCAGTCGAAGACTAGCGGGAGACTCCTCCTACGAGCAGTACTTC. It translates to CASSRRLAGDSSYEQYF. The entire variable domain, with the rest obtained from reference TRBV28 and TRBJ2-7, is as follows: DVKVTQSSRYLVKRTGEKVFLECVQDMDHENMFWYRQDPGLGLRLIYFSYDVKMKEKGDIPEGYSVSREKKERFSLILESASTNQTSMYLCASSRRLAGDSSYEQYFGPGTRLTVT.